Listed here is a single T cell receptor beta chain. Antigen: not known. Possible read error: a much larger clone is one base away. This sample stems from a study of T-cell memory formation after mild COVID-19. Study observations and caveats: Contracting clones from day 15 to 85 had balanced CD4/CD8; later expanders favoured CD4+. Certain responding clones were present in pre-infection memory, suggesting participation of cross-reactive memory.

Germline-derived CDR1 and CDR2 are MDHEN and SYDVKM. CDR3 length: 12 amino acids. V shed 0 bases and J shed 5 bases, with 2 bases lying between them. TCRdb reanalysed the 5' RACE reads using MiXCR and keeps one entry per CDR3 protein. The sample consists of about 180,000 distinct CDR3 sequences, about 18% of them appearing once. Sequencing was performed on PBMCs or a T cell subset sorted from them (not recorded which). This chain uses TRBV28 with TRBJ1-5, with D unclear. The TCR sequence derives from a man aged 18 to 30 who had mild COVID-19 (a few samples of this study predate the infection). Cell type and time point are not known. CDR3 sequence reads: CASSLWDQPQHF. CDR3 in DNA: TGTGCCAGCAGTTTATGGGATCAGCCCCAGCATTTT.